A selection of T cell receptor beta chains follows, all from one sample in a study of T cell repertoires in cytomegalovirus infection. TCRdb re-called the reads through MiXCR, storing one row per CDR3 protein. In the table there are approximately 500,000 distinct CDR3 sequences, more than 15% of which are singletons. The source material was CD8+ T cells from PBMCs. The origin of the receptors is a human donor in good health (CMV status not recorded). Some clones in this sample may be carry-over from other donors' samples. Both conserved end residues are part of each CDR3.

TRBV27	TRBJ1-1	CASSSTFRPEAFF
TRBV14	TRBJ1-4	CASSQEGRGIGEKLFF
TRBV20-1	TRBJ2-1	CSARDLLAVVYNEQFF
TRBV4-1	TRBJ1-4	CASSLRGGQVPTNEKLFF
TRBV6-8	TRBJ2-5	CASSPGLAGSQGAQYF
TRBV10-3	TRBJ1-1	CAISALQGLDTEAFF
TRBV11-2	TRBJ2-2	CASLPGGGENTGELFF
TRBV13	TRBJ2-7	CASSFEGPTYEQYF
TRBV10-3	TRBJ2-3	CAISEGGGTSGTNTDTQYF
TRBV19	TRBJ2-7	CASKPTGDSYEQYF
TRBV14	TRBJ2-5	CASSQDQTGQTQETQYF
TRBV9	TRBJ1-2	CASSVGKGAHGYTF
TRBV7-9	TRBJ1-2	CASSQLVYSGNYGYTF
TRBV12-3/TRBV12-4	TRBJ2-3	CASSPTKRDTQYF
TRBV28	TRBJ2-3	CASSYIARTSGTSTDTQYF
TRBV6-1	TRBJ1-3	CASSKQGNSGNTIYF
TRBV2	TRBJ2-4	CASYTLGQGSKNIQYF
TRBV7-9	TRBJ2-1	CASSPTSGRNLNEQFF